These T cell receptor beta chains were read from a single sample in a study of cytomegalovirus exposure and HLA in healthy donors. Repertoires were generated with immunoSEQ multiplex PCR, while TCRdb's copy carries only in-frame clones and drops some. The repertoire includes under 120,000 clones, roughly 80% of them detected once, and roughly 5% sits in the top ten. Sample: PBMCs. Receptor source: a female donor in good health and CMV-seropositive. Both conserved end residues are part of each CDR3. D genes are given only for firm matches. Not all rows give a size; the values are once, few, many and, for expanded clones, a class.

cdr3_aa	cdr3_nt	clone_size	v_call	d_call	j_call
CASSANSYNEQFF	TGTGCCAGCAGCGCGAACTCCTACAATGAGCAGTTCTTC	.	TRBV7-3	.	TRBJ2-1
CASSESRREQQYF	TGCGCCAGCAGTGAGTCACGGCGGGAGCAGCAGTACTTC	.	TRBV10-2	TRBD2	TRBJ2-5
CASSPGPLHEQYF	TGCGCCAGCAGCCCTGGCCCCCTCCACGAGCAGTACTTC	.	TRBV5-1	.	TRBJ2-7
CAWGTGLDEKLFF	TGTGCCTGGGGGACAGGGCTCGATGAAAAACTGTTTTTT	.	TRBV30	TRBD1	TRBJ1-4
CASSPDTEAFF	TGTGCCAGCAGCCCAGACACTGAAGCTTTCTTT	few	TRBV6-7	.	TRBJ1-1
CASGGTDSTDTQYF	TGTGCCAGCGGAGGGACGGATAGCACAGATACGCAGTATTTT	.	TRBV2	.	TRBJ2-3
CAWSVRGSTDTQYF	TGTGCCTGGAGTGTAAGGGGCAGTACAGATACGCAGTATTTT	once	TRBV30	.	TRBJ2-3
CASSQPGGTGEQYF	TGTGCCAGCAGCCAACCCGGGGGGACTGGGGAGCAGTACTTC	few	TRBV4-2	TRBD2	TRBJ2-7
CASSSGEKLFF	TGTGCCAGCAGTTCCGGTGAAAAACTGTTTTTT	few	TRBV28	.	TRBJ1-4
CASSVASGNGVETQYF	TGTGCCAGCAGCGTAGCTTCGGGGAACGGAGTAGAGACCCAGTACTTC	.	TRBV9	.	TRBJ2-5
CASRKDRGPGYTF	TGTGCCAGCAGGAAGGACAGGGGGCCAGGCTACACCTTC	few	TRBV2	TRBD1	TRBJ1-2
CASSLGTANNEQFF	TGTGCCAGCAGCTTAGGGACAGCCAACAATGAGCAGTTCTTC	.	TRBV11-1	.	TRBJ2-1
CAWSQGMNQPQHF	TGTGCCTGGAGCCAGGGGATGAATCAGCCCCAGCATTTT	.	TRBV30	.	TRBJ1-5
CASRLRASGGQPQHF	TGTGCCAGCAGACTCCGGGCCTCCGGAGGTCAGCCCCAGCATTTT	once	TRBV6-6	.	TRBJ1-5
CASSARDRDTQYF	TGTGCCAGCAGTGCCCGGGACAGGGATACGCAGTATTTT	.	TRBV25-1	TRBD1	TRBJ2-3
CASTSLSETQYF	TGTGCCAGCACCTCTCTTTCAGAGACCCAGTACTTC	.	TRBV2	.	TRBJ2-5
CASSPTGAGNTIYF	TGTGCCAGCAGCCCGACAGGGGCTGGAAACACCATATATTTT	.	TRBV5-4	TRBD1	TRBJ1-3
CASTKIEGTEAFF	TGCGCCAGCACTAAAATCGAGGGCACTGAAGCTTTCTTT	.	TRBV10-2	.	TRBJ1-1
CASSSGTGNEKLFF	TGTGCCAGCAGTTCGGGGACAGGGAATGAAAAACTGTTTTTT	.	TRBV6-5	TRBD1	TRBJ1-4
CASSPRRVPSTDTQYF	TGTGCCAGCAGCCCCCGGCGGGTCCCTAGCACAGATACGCAGTATTTT	.	TRBV7-9	.	TRBJ2-3
CASSTTSGFGYGYTF	TGTGCCAGCAGTACCACGTCGGGGTTCGGCTATGGCTACACCTTC	.	TRBV28	.	TRBJ1-2
CASSSPPRSYGYTF	TGTGCCAGCAGTTCCCCTCCGAGGAGCTATGGCTACACCTTC	.	TRBV28	.	TRBJ1-2
CASSPGGSRSEQFF	TGTGCCAGCAGTCCTGGGGGCTCACGGAGTGAGCAGTTCTTC	.	TRBV28	.	TRBJ2-1
CAWSVPGTDTQYF	TGTGCCTGGAGTGTTCCCGGGACAGATACGCAGTATTTT	.	TRBV30	.	TRBJ2-3
CASSPPRTSGGLYEQYF	TGTGCCAGCAGCCCTCCTCGGACTAGCGGGGGCCTCTACGAGCAGTACTTC	once	TRBV28	TRBD2	TRBJ2-7
CASSRDTYYGYTF	TGTGCCAGCAGTCGGGACACCTACTATGGCTACACCTTC	.	TRBV6-5	.	TRBJ1-2
CASSSGNTQYF	TGTGCCAGCAGCTCCGGGAATACGCAGTATTTT	.	TRBV7-6	.	TRBJ2-3
CASSPLVVVTEAFF	TGTGCCAGCAGCCCCCTTGTTGTCGTCACTGAAGCTTTCTTT	.	TRBV7-2	.	TRBJ1-1
CASSMWRDWENQPQHF	TGTGCCAGTAGTATGTGGAGAGACTGGGAGAATCAGCCCCAGCATTTT	.	TRBV19	.	TRBJ1-5
CASSEPDRVNYGYTF	TGCGCCAGCAGTGAGCCGGACAGGGTAAACTATGGCTACACCTTC	few	TRBV10-2	TRBD1	TRBJ1-2
CASSKRNREPHNEQFF	TGTGCCAGCAGCAAAAGAAACAGGGAACCCCACAATGAGCAGTTCTTC	few	TRBV7-8	.	TRBJ2-1
CASSFGGQGKDYGYTF	TGTGCCAGCAGTTTCGGCGGACAGGGAAAGGACTATGGCTACACCTTC	.	TRBV28	TRBD1	TRBJ1-2
CASSYQVSNQPQHF	TGTGCCAGTAGTTATCAGGTTAGCAATCAGCCCCAGCATTTT	.	TRBV19	.	TRBJ1-5
CASSIARGQLYNFNEKLFF	TGTGCCAGTAGTATAGCACGGGGACAGCTCTACAACTTTAATGAAAAACTGTTTTTT	.	TRBV19	TRBD1	TRBJ1-4
CASSSTSGSTYNEQFF	TGTGCCAGCAGCTCCACTAGCGGGAGCACCTACAATGAGCAGTTCTTC	few	TRBV7-6	TRBD2	TRBJ2-1
CAGSGARASGNTGELFF	TGTGCCGGCAGTGGGGCGAGGGCTAGCGGAAACACCGGGGAGCTGTTTTTT	once	TRBV27	TRBD2	TRBJ2-2
CATSLGGGYTEAFF	TGTGCCACCAGCCTGGGGGGTGGGTACACTGAAGCTTTCTTT	.	TRBV15	.	TRBJ1-1
CASSKGLAGMSSTDTQYF	TGTGCCAGTAGTAAGGGACTAGCGGGGATGTCTAGCACAGATACGCAGTATTTT	.	TRBV19	TRBD2	TRBJ2-3
CASSLSRARGGHEQYF	TGTGCCAGCAGTTTATCGAGGGCCAGGGGCGGACACGAGCAGTACTTC	.	TRBV27	.	TRBJ2-7
CASSSLGLAGGGISYEQYF	TGTGCCAGCAGCTCCCTGGGACTAGCGGGGGGAGGGATATCCTACGAGCAGTACTTC	.	TRBV7-2	TRBD2	TRBJ2-7
CASSLSSSGRFYEQYF	TGTGCCAGCAGTTTATCCTCTAGCGGGAGGTTCTACGAGCAGTACTTC	few	TRBV28	TRBD2	TRBJ2-7
CASSTGTGSNQPQHF	TGTGCCAGCAGCACCGGGACAGGGAGCAATCAGCCCCAGCATTTT	few	TRBV7-2	TRBD1	TRBJ1-5